The present T cell receptor (beta chain) was sequenced within a study of blood T cell repertoires in COVID-19. Background on the study: From T cells, B-cell-depleted T cells, or PBMCs came the material, which was cDNA or gDNA.

Per germline, CDR1 LNHDA and CDR2 SQIVND (reference sequence). This CDR3 contains 13 residues. The V end was cut by 6 bases, the J end by 4 bases, with 12 bases between. As originally analysed: Amplifying reference gene primers gave estimates of nucleated cell counts. TCRdb's table, derived via immunoSEQ multiplex PCR, lists solely in-frame clones and lacks some. The DNA gave D and trimming, while V, J and clone size come from that table. The data show approximately 220,000 clones, roughly 86% seen once. The sequenced material came from PBMCs or T cells enriched from blood (not recorded which). This receptor was identified in a woman in her thirties with acute COVID-19. The rearrangement uses TRBV19 and TRBJ1-2; TRBD1 might be the D (6 bases). The CDR3: CASREGQSYGYTF. Here the CDR3 DNA reads TGTGCCAGTAGGGAAGGACAGTCCTATGGCTACACCTTC.